The entry below describes one T cell receptor (beta chain). Antigen specificity is unknown. The CDR3 is 12 residues long. Germline assignment: CDR1 SGDLS and CDR2 YYNGEE. Between the trimmed V and J ends, which lost 4 bases and 11 bases, there was a span of 16 bases. This sample was included in a study of CD8 T cells in ankylosing spondylitis. Study-level points and caveats: Disease-associated clonotypes exhibited CD8+ identity and were relatively infrequent in peripheral blood. For ankylosing spondylitis blood, a TCR beta motif of 7 or 8 highly homologous variants appeared characteristic. Several of the motif variants were reported before in synovial fluid and blood from reactive arthritis.

In TCRdb, the 5' RACE reads were re-called with MiXCR into one record per CDR3 protein. The sample shows 150,000 to 250,000 distinct CDR3 sequences, 9.5% to 15% of them seen only once. The sample was blood, either unsorted or a sorted T cell fraction (not recorded which). The clonotype was recovered from a male donor with ankylosing spondylitis or in good health (not recorded which). The chain employs TRBV9 and TRBJ2-7; the D is unclear. CDR3 protein: CASSNDASREYF. The CDR3 nucleotides are TGTGCCAGCAGCAACGACGCGAGTCGGGAGTACTTC.